This T cell receptor beta chain was identified during a study of T-cell memory formation after mild COVID-19. Looking at the study overall: Largely donor-specific sequence clusters came from a couple of donors.

In regard to this clonotype: What it binds is unknown.

The V gene lost 4 bases and the J gene lost 5 bases, with 18 bases spanning the gap. Germline CDR1 and CDR2: SGHRS and YFSETQ. The CDR3 totals 15 residues. Study outcomes and limitations: Day 15 to 85 contracting clones showed balanced CD4/CD8; day 15 to 37 expanders favored CD4+.

TCRdb independently ran MiXCR on the 5' RACE reads; one entry per CDR3 protein. This table has 250,000 to 350,000 distinct CDR3 sequences, more than 15% appearing once. The chain uses TRBV5-1 and TRBJ1-1; tentative D call: TRBD1 (5 bases). This clonotype was sampled from a man aged 18 to 30 who had mild COVID-19 (a few samples of this study predate the infection). Cell type and time point are not known. Sequenced: PBMCs or a T cell subset sorted from them (not recorded which). The CDR3 spells CASSGSYYRRTEAFF. CDR3 DNA: TGCGCCAGCAGCGGATCCTATTACAGGAGAACTGAAGCTTTCTTT.